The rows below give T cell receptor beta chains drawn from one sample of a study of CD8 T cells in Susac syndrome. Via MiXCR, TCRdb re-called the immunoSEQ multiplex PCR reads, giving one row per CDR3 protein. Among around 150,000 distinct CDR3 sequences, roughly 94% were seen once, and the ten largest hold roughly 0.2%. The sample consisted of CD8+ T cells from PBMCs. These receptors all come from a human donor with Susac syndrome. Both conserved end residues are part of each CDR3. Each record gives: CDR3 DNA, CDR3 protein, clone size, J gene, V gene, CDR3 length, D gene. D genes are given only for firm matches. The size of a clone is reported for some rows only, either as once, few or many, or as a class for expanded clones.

CDR3nt: TGCAGCGTCTCACTAGGGGGGGATGAGCAGTTCTTC
CDR3aa: CSVSLGGDEQFF
abundance: -
j_gene: TRBJ2-1
v_gene: TRBV29-1
len: 12
d_gene: -

CDR3nt: TGTGCCAGCCGGACGGATGAAGCTTTCTTT
CDR3aa: CASRTDEAFF
abundance: -
j_gene: TRBJ1-1
v_gene: TRBV7-9
len: 10
d_gene: -

CDR3nt: TGTGCCAGCGGGGACAGGTACAATGAGCAGTTCTTC
CDR3aa: CASGDRYNEQFF
abundance: -
j_gene: TRBJ2-1
v_gene: TRBV6-5
len: 12
d_gene: TRBD1

CDR3nt: TGCAGCGTCATTGGTACGATAGCGGCTGGGGACAGGGGGCTCGTAAACTATGGCTACACCTTC
CDR3aa: CSVIGTIAAGDRGLVNYGYTF
abundance: -
j_gene: TRBJ1-2
v_gene: TRBV29-1
len: 21
d_gene: TRBD1

CDR3nt: TGTGCCAGCAGCGACTCCGGGACAACCTACAATGAGCAGTTCTTC
CDR3aa: CASSDSGTTYNEQFF
abundance: -
j_gene: TRBJ2-1
v_gene: TRBV9
len: 15
d_gene: -

CDR3nt: TGCGCCAGCAGCGGAGGGACGGGGGGCGACACTGAAGCTTTCTTT
CDR3aa: CASSGGTGGDTEAFF
abundance: -
j_gene: TRBJ1-1
v_gene: TRBV5-1
len: 15
d_gene: -

CDR3nt: TGTGCCAGCAGTTTATCCAGACGACTAGCCAAAAACATTCAGTACTTC
CDR3aa: CASSLSRRLAKNIQYF
abundance: -
j_gene: TRBJ2-4
v_gene: TRBV6-5
len: 16
d_gene: -

CDR3nt: TGTGCCAGCAGCAAAGAGAACCAGTACTTC
CDR3aa: CASSKENQYF
abundance: -
j_gene: TRBJ2-5
v_gene: TRBV21-1
len: 10
d_gene: -

CDR3nt: TGTGCCATCAGCTCGGGACAGGACTACGAGCAGTACTTC
CDR3aa: CAISSGQDYEQYF
abundance: -
j_gene: TRBJ2-7
v_gene: TRBV7-9
len: 13
d_gene: TRBD1

CDR3nt: TGCAGTGCTAGAGATGTCGCAGGGGCCACTGAAGCTTTCTTT
CDR3aa: CSARDVAGATEAFF
abundance: -
j_gene: TRBJ1-1
v_gene: TRBV20-1
len: 14
d_gene: -

CDR3nt: TGTGCCAGCAGTTTGCTAACGGGGGATCGTCAGCCCCAGCATTTT
CDR3aa: CASSLLTGDRQPQHF
abundance: -
j_gene: TRBJ1-5
v_gene: TRBV27
len: 15
d_gene: -

CDR3nt: TGTGCCAGCAGTTCCCAGAGGGATTTTCGGACTACCAACAATGAGCAGTTCTTC
CDR3aa: CASSSQRDFRTTNNEQFF
abundance: -
j_gene: TRBJ2-1
v_gene: TRBV12-3/TRBV12-4
len: 18
d_gene: -

CDR3nt: TGTGCCAGCAGCTCGGAGGGACAGGGGAATGAGCAGTTCTTC
CDR3aa: CASSSEGQGNEQFF
abundance: once
j_gene: TRBJ2-1
v_gene: TRBV5-4
len: 14
d_gene: TRBD1

CDR3nt: TGCAGTGCTGAGGCGGAGGGGCAGCCTAAGGCCGAGACCCAGTACTTC
CDR3aa: CSAEAEGQPKAETQYF
abundance: once
j_gene: TRBJ2-5
v_gene: TRBV20-1
len: 16
d_gene: -

CDR3nt: TGTGCCAGCAGTTTAAATGCCCTTAATGAGCAGTTCTTC
CDR3aa: CASSLNALNEQFF
abundance: -
j_gene: TRBJ2-1
v_gene: TRBV27
len: 13
d_gene: -

CDR3nt: TGTGCCAGCAGTCTATTCGACAGACTCAATGAGCAGTTCTTC
CDR3aa: CASSLFDRLNEQFF
abundance: -
j_gene: TRBJ2-1
v_gene: TRBV12-3/TRBV12-4
len: 14
d_gene: -

CDR3nt: TGTGCCAGCTCACCGGAGTTGGAAGGTGGCTACACCTTC
CDR3aa: CASSPELEGGYTF
abundance: -
j_gene: TRBJ1-2
v_gene: TRBV18
len: 13
d_gene: -

CDR3nt: TGTGCTAGTGGTTTGATTCCCCGCAGGGGACGCACAGATACGCAGTATTTT
CDR3aa: CASGLIPRRGRTDTQYF
abundance: once
j_gene: TRBJ2-3
v_gene: TRBV12-5
len: 17
d_gene: -

CDR3nt: TGTGCCAGCAGTTACAACGGACAACTCGAGCAGTACTTC
CDR3aa: CASSYNGQLEQYF
abundance: -
j_gene: TRBJ2-7
v_gene: TRBV6-5
len: 13
d_gene: -

CDR3nt: TGTGCCAGCAGCCAGGGACCCGGCCTCGAGCAGTACTTC
CDR3aa: CASSQGPGLEQYF
abundance: -
j_gene: TRBJ2-7
v_gene: TRBV3-1
len: 13
d_gene: -

CDR3nt: TGTGCCAGCAGCCAAGATGGGGGACAGGGGCCGTTGGGTGAAAAACTGTTTTTT
CDR3aa: CASSQDGGQGPLGEKLFF
abundance: -
j_gene: TRBJ1-4
v_gene: TRBV14
len: 18
d_gene: TRBD1

CDR3nt: TGTGCCAGCAGCTCCGATACGGACAAGGAACACGGTGGGCAGTTCTTC
CDR3aa: CASSSDTDKEHGGQFF
abundance: -
j_gene: TRBJ2-1
v_gene: TRBV5-6
len: 16
d_gene: -

CDR3nt: TGTGCTAGCAGCTCCCGGGACAGGGGGCTAGAAAAACTGTTTTTT
CDR3aa: CASSSRDRGLEKLFF
abundance: -
j_gene: TRBJ1-4
v_gene: TRBV7-7
len: 15
d_gene: TRBD1

CDR3nt: TGTGCCACCAGGGGTTCCACTGAAGCTTTCTTT
CDR3aa: CATRGSTEAFF
abundance: -
j_gene: TRBJ1-1
v_gene: TRBV15
len: 11
d_gene: -

CDR3nt: TGCAGTGCCCTCCCGGGGGCAAGCAATCAGCCCCAGCATTTT
CDR3aa: CSALPGASNQPQHF
abundance: -
j_gene: TRBJ1-5
v_gene: TRBV20-1
len: 14
d_gene: -

CDR3nt: TGTGCCAGCAGCGTGAAAGACCGGGACAGGGGTAACACCGGGGAGCTGTTTTTT
CDR3aa: CASSVKDRDRGNTGELFF
abundance: -
j_gene: TRBJ2-2
v_gene: TRBV9
len: 18
d_gene: TRBD1

CDR3nt: TGCAGCGTTGAACGGCCTAGCGGGAGGTCCTACAATGAGCAGTTCTTC
CDR3aa: CSVERPSGRSYNEQFF
abundance: -
j_gene: TRBJ2-1
v_gene: TRBV29-1
len: 16
d_gene: TRBD2